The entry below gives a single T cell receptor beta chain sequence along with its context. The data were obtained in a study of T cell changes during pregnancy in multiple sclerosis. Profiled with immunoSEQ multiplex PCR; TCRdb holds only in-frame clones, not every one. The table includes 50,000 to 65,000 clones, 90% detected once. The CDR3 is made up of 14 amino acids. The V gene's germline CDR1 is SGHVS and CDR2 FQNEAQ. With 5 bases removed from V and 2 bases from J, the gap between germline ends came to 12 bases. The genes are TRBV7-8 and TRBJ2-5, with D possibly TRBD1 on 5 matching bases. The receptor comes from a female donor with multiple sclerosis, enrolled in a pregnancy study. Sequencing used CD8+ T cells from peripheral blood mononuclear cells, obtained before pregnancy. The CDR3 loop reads CASSPRTNQETQYF. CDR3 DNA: TGTGCCAGCAGCCCCCGGACAAATCAAGAGACCCAGTACTTC.